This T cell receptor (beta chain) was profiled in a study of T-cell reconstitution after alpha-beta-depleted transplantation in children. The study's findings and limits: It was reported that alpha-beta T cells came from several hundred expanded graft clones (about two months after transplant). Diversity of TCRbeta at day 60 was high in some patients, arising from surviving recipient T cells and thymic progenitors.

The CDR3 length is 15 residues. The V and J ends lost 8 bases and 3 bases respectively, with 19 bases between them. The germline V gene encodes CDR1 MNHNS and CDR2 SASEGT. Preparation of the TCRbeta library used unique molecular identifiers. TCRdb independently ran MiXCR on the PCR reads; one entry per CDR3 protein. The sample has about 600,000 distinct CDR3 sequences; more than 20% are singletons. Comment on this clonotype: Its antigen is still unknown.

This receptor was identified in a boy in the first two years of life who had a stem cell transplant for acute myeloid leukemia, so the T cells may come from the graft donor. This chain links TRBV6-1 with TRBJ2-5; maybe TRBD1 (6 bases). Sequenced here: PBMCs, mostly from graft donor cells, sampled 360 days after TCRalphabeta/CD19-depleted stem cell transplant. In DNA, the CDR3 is TGTGCCAGCCGCCAGGGGTTTAGCGCCAAAGAGACCCAGTACTTC. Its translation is CASRQGFSAKETQYF.